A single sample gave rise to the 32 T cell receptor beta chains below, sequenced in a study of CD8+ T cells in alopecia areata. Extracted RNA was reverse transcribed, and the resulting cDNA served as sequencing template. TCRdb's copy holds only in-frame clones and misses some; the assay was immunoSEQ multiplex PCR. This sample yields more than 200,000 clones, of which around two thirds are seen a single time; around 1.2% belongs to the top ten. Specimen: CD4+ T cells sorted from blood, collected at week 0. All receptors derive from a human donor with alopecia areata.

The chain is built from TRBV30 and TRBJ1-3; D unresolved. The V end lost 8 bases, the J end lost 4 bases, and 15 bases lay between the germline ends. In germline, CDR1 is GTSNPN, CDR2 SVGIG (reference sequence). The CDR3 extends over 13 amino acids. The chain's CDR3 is CARGISSGNTIYF. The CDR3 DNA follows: TGTGCCCGAGGGATCTCATCCGGAAACACCATATATTTT.

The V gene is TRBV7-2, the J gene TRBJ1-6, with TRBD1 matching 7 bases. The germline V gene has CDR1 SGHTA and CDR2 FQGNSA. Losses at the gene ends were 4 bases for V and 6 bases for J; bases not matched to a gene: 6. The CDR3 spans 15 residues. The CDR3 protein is CASSSPTGSNSPLHF. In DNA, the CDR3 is TGTGCCAGCAGCTCTCCGACAGGGAGTAATTCACCCCTCCACTTT.

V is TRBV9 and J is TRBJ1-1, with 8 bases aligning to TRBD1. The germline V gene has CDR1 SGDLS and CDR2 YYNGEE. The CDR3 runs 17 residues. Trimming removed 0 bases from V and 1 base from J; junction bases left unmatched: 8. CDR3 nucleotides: TGTGCCAGCAGCGTAGGTGGCCGACAGGGGACGAACACTGAAGCTTTCTTT. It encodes CASSVGGRQGTNTEAFF.

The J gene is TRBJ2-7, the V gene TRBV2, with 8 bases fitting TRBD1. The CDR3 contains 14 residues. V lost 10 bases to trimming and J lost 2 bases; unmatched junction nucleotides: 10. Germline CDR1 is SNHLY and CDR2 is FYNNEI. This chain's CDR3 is CANRDRHSTYEQYF. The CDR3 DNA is TGTGCCAACCGGGACAGGCATTCCACCTACGAGCAGTACTTC.

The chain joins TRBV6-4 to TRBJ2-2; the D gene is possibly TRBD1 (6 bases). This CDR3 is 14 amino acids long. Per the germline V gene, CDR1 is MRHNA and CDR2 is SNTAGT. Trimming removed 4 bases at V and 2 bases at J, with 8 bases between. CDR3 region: CASSAGHNTGELFF. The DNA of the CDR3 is TGTGCCAGCAGTGCGGGACATAACACCGGGGAGCTGTTTTTT.

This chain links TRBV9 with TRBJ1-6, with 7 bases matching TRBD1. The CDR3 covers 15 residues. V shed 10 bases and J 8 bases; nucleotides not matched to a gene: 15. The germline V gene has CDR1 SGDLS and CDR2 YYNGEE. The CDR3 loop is CAGFGDSEPYSPLHF. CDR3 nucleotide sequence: TGTGCCGGGTTTGGGGACAGTGAGCCTTATTCACCCCTCCACTTT.

For the CDR3, the DNA is TGTGCCACCAGCAGGAAGGAAACCTACGAGCAGTACTTC. Amino acids: CATSRKETYEQYF. The V and J genes are TRBV15 and TRBJ2-7; D unresolved. Germline CDR1 reads LNHNV; CDR2 reads YYDKDF (reference sequence). The CDR3 extends over 13 amino acids. Trimming took 3 bases from V and 2 from J, leaving 8 bases between them.

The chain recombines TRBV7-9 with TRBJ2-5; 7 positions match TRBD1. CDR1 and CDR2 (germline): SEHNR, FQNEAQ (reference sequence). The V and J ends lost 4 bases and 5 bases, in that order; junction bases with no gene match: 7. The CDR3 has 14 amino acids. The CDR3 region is CASSWGQSWETQYF. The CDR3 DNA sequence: TGTGCCAGCAGCTGGGGACAGTCGTGGGAGACCCAGTACTTC.

The CDR3, as DNA: TGCGCCAGCAGCTTAAGCCGGAACACTGAAGCTTTCTTT. This codes for CASSLSRNTEAFF. V gene TRBV5-1 combines with J gene TRBJ1-1; D is ambiguous. Deletions cut 2 bases from V and 1 base from J, with 6 bases between. CDR3 size: 13 residues. Germline assignment: CDR1 SGHRS and CDR2 YFSETQ.

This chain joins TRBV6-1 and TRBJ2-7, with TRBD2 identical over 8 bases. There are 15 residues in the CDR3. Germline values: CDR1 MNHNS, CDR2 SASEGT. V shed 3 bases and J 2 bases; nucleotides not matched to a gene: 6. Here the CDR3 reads CASSDYSGGPYEQYF. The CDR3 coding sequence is TGTGCCAGCAGTGACTACAGCGGGGGCCCCTACGAGCAGTACTTC.

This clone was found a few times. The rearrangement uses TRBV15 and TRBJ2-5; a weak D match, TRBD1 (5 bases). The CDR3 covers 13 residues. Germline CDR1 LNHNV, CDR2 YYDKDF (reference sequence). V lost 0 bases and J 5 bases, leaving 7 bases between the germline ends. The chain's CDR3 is CATSRDRVETQYF. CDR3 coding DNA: TGTGCCACCAGCAGAGACAGGGTTGAGACCCAGTACTTC. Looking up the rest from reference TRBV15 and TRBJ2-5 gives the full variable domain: DAMVIQNPRYQVTQFGKPVTLSCSQTLNHNVMYWYQQKSSQAPKLLFHYYDKDFNNEADTPDNFQSRRPNTSFCFLDIRSPGLGDTAMYLCATSRDRVETQYFGPGTRLLVL.

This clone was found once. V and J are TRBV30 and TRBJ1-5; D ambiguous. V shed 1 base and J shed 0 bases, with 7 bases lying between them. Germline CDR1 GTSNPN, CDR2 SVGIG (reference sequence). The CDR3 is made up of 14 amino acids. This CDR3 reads CAWSGKYSNQPQHF. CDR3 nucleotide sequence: TGTGCCTGGAGTGGGAAATATAGCAATCAGCCCCAGCATTTT.

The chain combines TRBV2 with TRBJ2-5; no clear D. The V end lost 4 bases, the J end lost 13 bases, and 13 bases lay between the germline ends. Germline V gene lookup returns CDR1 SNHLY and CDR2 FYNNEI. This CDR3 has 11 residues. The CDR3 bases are TGTGCCAGCAGTGGGAGCCAGACGGGGTACTTC. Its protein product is CASSGSQTGYF.

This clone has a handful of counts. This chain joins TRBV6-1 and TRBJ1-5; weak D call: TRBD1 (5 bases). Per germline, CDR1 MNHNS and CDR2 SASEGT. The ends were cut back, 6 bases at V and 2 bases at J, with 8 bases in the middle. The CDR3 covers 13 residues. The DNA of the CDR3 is TGTGCCAGCAGGGGAGGGGGCAATCAGCCCCAGCATTTT. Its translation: CASRGGGNQPQHF.

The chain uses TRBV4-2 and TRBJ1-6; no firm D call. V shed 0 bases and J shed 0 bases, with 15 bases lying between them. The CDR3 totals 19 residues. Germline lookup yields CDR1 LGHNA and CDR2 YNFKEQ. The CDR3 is CASSQDIRSESSYNSPLHF. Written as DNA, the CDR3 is TGTGCCAGCAGCCAAGATATCAGGAGTGAGAGCTCCTATAATTCACCCCTCCACTTT.

DNA of the CDR3: TGCAGCGTTGGGACTAGCGGGGGCTACGAGCAGTACTTC. This sequence encodes CSVGTSGGYEQYF. The V gene is TRBV29-1, the J gene TRBJ2-7, with TRBD2 matching 13 bases. Germline V gene data show CDR1 as SQVTM and CDR2 as ANQGSEA. There are 13 residues in the CDR3. The junction had 0 bases not matched to a gene; V was cut back by 4 bases and J by 3 bases.

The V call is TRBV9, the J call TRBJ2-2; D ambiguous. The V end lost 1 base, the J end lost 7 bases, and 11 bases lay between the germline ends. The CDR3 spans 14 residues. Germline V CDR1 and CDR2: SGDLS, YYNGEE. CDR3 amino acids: CASSVKDLFGELFF. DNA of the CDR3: TGTGCCAGCAGCGTAAAGGACCTTTTCGGGGAGCTGTTTTTT.

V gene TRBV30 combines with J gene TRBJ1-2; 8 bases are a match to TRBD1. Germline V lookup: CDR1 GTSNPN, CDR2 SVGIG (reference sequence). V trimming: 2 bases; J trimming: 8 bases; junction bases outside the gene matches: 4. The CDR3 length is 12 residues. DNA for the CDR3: TGTGCCTGGAGTACCGGGACAGGCGGCTACACCTTC. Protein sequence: CAWSTGTGGYTF.

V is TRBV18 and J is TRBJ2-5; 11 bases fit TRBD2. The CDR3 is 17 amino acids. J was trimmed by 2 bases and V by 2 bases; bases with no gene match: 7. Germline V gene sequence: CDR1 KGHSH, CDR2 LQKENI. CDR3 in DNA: TGTGCCAGCTCACCAACTCCTAGCGGGGGGTTACAAGAGACCCAGTACTTC. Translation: CASSPTPSGGLQETQYF.

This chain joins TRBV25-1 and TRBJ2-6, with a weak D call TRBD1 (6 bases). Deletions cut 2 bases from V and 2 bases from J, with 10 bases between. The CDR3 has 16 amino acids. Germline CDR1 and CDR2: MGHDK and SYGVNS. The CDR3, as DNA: TGTGCCAGCAGTGAACCCCGACAGGCTGGGGCCAACGTCCTGACTTTC. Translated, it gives CASSEPRQAGANVLTF.

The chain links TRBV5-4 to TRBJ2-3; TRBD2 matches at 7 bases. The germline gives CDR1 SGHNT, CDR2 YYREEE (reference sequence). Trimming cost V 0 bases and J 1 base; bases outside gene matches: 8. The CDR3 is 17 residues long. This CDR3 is CASSLATAGVGTDTQYF. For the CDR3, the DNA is TGTGCCAGCAGCTTGGCCACGGCGGGGGTTGGCACAGATACGCAGTATTTT.

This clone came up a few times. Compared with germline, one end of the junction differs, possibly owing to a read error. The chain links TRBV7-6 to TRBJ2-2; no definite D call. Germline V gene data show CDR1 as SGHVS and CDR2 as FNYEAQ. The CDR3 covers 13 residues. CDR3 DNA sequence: TGTGCTAGCACCCCCATCCAGAGCGGGGAGCTGTTTTTT. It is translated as CASTPIQSGELFF.

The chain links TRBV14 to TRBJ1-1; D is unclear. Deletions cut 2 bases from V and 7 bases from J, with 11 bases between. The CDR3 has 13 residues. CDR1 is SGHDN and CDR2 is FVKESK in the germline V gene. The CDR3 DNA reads TGTGCCAGCAGCCAATTCCTCGACGGTGAAGCTTTCTTT. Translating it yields CASSQFLDGEAFF.

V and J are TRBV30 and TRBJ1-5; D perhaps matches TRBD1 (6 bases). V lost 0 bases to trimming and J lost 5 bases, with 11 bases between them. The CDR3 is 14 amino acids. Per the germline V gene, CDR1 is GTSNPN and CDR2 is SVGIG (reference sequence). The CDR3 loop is CAWSVTGAHQPQHF. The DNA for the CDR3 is TGTGCCTGGAGTGTCACGGGGGCCCATCAGCCCCAGCATTTT.

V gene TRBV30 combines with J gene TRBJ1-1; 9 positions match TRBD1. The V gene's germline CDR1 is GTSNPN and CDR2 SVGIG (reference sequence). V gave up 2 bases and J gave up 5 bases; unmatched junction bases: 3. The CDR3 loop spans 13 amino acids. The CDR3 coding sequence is TGTGCCTGGAGTACGACAGGGGGGACTGAAGCTTTCTTT. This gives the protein CAWSTTGGTEAFF. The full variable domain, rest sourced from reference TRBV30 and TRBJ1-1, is SQTIHQWPATLVQPVGSPLSLECTVEGTSNPNLYWYRQAAGRGLQLLFYSVGIGQISSEVPQNLSASRPQDRQFILSSKKLLLSDSGFYLCAWSTTGGTEAFFGQGTRLTVV.

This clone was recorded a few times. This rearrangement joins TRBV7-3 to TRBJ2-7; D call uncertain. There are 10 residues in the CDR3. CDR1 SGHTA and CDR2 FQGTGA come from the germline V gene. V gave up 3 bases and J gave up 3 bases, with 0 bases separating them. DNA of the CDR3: TGTGCCAGCAGCTTCTACGAGCAGTACTTC. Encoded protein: CASSFYEQYF.

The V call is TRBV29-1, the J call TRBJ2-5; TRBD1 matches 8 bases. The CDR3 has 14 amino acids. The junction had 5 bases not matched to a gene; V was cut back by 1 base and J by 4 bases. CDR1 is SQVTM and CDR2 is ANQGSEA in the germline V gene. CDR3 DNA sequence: TGCAGCGTTGAAGGTTCAGGGGGCCGAGAGACCCAGTACTTC. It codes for CSVEGSGGRETQYF.

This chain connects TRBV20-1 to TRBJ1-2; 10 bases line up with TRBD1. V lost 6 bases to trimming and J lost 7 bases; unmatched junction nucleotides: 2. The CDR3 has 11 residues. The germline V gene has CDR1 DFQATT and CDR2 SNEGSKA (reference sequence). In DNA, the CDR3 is TGCAGTGCCGGACAGGGGGGTGGCTACACCTTC. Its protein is CSAGQGGGYTF.

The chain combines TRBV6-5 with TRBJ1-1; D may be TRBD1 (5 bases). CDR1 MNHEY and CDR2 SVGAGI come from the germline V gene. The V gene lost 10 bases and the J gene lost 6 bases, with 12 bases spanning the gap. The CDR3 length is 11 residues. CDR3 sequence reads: CATSRGPEAFF. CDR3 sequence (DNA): TGTGCCACCTCCCGGGGCCCTGAAGCTTTCTTT.

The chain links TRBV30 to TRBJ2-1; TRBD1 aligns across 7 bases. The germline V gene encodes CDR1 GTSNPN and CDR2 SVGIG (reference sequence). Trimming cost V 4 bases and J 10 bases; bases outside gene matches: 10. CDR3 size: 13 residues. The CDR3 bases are TGTGCCTGGAAAAACTCAGGGGGTGGGGAGCAGTTCTTC. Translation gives CAWKNSGGGEQFF.

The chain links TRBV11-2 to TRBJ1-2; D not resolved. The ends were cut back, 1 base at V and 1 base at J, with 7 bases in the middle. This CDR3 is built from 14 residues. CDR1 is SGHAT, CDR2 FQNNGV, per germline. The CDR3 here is CASSLAYLNYGYTF. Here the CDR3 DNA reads TGTGCCAGCAGCTTAGCATATCTTAACTATGGCTACACCTTC.

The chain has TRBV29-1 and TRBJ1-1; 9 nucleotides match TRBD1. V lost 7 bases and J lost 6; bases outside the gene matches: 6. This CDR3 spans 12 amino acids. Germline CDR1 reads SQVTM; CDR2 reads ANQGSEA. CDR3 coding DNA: TGCAGCGCGGACAGGGGAGGGGCTGAAGCTTTCTTT. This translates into CSADRGGAEAFF.